This TCR beta chain was recorded in a study of blood T cells in healthy people across ages. Every donor contributed about 10 milliliters of peripheral blood by blood draw. The CDR3 length is 15 residues. Trimming left V 3 bases short and J 9 bases short, with 18 bases between. Germline V lookup: CDR1 LNHDA, CDR2 SQIVND (reference sequence). Primers used in a second PCR of roughly 7 to 11 cycles were a sample-barcoded 5' primer and a J-beta primer mix. Each CDR3 protein gets one entry after TCRdb re-called the 5' RACE reads with MiXCR. The sample lists hundreds of thousands of distinct CDR3 sequences; more than 40% were seen once.

This receptor was obtained from a man in his sixties in good health. The J gene is TRBJ2-1, the V gene TRBV19, with D perhaps being TRBD1 or TRBD2 (6 bases each). The sample was blood. The CDR3: CASSIVAGEVGEQFF. The DNA of the CDR3 is TGTGCCAGTAGTATTGTGGCAGGGGAGGTCGGTGAGCAGTTCTTC.